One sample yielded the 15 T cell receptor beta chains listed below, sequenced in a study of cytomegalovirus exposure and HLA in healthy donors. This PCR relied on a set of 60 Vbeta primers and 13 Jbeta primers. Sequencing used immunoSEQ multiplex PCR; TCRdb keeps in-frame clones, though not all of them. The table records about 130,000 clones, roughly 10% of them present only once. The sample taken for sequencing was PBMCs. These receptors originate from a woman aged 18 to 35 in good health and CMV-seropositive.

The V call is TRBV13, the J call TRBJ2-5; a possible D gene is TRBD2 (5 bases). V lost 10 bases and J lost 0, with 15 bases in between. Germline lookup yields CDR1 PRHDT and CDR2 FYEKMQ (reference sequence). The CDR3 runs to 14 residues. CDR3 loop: CATRERNYQETQYF. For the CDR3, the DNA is TGTGCCACCAGAGAGCGGAACTACCAAGAGACCCAGTACTTC.

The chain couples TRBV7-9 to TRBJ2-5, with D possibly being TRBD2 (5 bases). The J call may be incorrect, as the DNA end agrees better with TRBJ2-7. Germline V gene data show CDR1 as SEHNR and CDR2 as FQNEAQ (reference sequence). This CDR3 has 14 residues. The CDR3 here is CASSFFPADDEQYF. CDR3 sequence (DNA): TGTGCCAGCAGCTTTTTCCCAGCGGATGACGAGCAGTACTTC.

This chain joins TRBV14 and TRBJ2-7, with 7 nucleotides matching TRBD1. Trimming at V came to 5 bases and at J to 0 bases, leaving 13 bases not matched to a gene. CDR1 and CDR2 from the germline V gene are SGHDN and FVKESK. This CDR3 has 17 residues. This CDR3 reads CASSSPQDRADSYEQYF. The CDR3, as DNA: TGTGCCAGCAGCTCCCCCCAAGACAGGGCGGACTCCTACGAGCAGTACTTC.

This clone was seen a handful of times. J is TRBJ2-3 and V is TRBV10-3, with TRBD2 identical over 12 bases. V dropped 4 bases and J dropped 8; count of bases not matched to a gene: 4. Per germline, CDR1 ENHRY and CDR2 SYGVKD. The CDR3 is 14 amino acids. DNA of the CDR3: TGTGCCATCAGTGGACTAGCGGGAGTGGGTACGCAGTATTTT. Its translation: CAISGLAGVGTQYF.

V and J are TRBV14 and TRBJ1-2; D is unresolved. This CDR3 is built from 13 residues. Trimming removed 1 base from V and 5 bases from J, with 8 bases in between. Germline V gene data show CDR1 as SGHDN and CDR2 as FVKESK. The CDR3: CASSQGIAYGYTF. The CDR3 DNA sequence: TGTGCCAGCAGCCAAGGAATAGCTTATGGCTACACCTTC.

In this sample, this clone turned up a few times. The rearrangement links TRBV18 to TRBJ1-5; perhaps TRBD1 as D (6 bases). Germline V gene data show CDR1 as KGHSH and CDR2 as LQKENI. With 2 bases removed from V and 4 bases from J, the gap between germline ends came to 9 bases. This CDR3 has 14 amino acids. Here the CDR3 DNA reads TGTGCCAGCTCACCAGGACAGCCGAATCAGCCCCAGCATTTT. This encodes CASSPGQPNQPQHF.

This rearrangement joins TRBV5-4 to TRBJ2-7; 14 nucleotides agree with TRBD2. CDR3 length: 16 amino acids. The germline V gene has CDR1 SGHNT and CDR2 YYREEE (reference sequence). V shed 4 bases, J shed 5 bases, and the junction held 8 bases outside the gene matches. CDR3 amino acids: CASSQRTSGRSNEQYF. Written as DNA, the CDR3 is TGTGCCAGCAGCCAAAGGACTAGCGGGAGGTCTAACGAGCAGTACTTC.

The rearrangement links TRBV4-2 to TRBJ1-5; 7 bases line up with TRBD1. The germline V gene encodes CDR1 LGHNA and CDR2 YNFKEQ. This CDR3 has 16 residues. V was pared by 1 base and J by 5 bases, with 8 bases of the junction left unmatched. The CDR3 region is CASSQGGQVIHQPQHF. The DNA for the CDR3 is TGTGCCAGCAGCCAAGGAGGACAGGTGATACATCAGCCCCAGCATTTT.

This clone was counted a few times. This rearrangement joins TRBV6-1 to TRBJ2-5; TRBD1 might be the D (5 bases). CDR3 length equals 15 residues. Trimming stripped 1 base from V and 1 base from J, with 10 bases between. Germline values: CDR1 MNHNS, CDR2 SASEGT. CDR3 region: CASSEGQTPQETQYF. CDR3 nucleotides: TGTGCCAGCAGTGAAGGACAGACACCCCAAGAGACCCAGTACTTC.

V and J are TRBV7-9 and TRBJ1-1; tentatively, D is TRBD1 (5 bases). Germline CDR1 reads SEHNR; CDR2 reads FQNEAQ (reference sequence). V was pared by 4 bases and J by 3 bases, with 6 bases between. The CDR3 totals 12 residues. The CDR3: CASSWGDTEAFF. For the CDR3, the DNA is TGTGCCAGCAGCTGGGGGGACACTGAAGCTTTCTTT. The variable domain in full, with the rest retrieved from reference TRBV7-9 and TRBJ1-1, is DTGVSQNPRHKITKRGQNVTFRCDPISEHNRLYWYRQTLGQGPEFLTYFQNEAQLEKSRLLSDRFSAERPKGSFSTLEIQRTEQGDSAMYLCASSWGDTEAFFGQGTRLTVV.

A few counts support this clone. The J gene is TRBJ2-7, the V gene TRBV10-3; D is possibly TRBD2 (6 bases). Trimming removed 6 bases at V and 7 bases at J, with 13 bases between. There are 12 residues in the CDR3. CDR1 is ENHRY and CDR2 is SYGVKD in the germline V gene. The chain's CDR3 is CAISGDSREQYF. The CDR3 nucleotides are TGTGCCATCAGCGGGGACTCCCGGGAGCAGTACTTC.

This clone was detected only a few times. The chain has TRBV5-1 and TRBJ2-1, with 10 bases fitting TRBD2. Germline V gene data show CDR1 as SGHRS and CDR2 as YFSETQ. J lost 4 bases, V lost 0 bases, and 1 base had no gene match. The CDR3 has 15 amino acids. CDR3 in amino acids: CASSLGLAGYNEQFF. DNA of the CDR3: TGCGCCAGCAGCTTGGGACTAGCGGGTTACAATGAGCAGTTCTTC.

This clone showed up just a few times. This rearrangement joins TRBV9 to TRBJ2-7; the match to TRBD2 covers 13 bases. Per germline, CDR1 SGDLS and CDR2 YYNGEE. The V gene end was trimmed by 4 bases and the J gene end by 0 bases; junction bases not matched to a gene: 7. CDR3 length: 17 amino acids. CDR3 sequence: CASSSGTSGAYSYEQYF. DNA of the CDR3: TGTGCCAGCAGCTCCGGGACTAGCGGGGCCTACTCCTACGAGCAGTACTTC.

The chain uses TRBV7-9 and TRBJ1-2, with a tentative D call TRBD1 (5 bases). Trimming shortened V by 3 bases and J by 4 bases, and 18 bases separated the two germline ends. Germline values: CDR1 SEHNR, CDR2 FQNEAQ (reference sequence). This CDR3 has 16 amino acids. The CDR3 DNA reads TGTGCCAGCAGCTTCCGGGACTTCGGCCCCGGCTATGGCTACACCTTC. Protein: CASSFRDFGPGYGYTF.

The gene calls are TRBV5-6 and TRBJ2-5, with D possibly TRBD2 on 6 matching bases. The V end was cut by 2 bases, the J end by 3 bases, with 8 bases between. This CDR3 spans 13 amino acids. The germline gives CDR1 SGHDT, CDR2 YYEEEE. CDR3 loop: CASSFGGEETQYF. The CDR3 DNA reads TGTGCCAGCAGCTTTGGAGGGGAAGAGACCCAGTACTTC.